A single T cell receptor (beta chain) is shown here with its context. Its antigen is not known. Trimming took 2 bases from V and 6 from J, leaving 20 bases between them. Per the germline V gene, CDR1 is MDHEN and CDR2 is SYDVKM. CDR3 length: 18 amino acids. The entry originates in a study of T cells after posttransplantation cyclophosphamide. The table came from immunoSEQ multiplex PCR; TCRdb's copy has only in-frame clones and leaves some out. The sample lists about 22,000 clones; roughly nine tenths were seen once. Findings and limits, study-wide: Donor CD8+ memory clones often dominated recipient blood repertoires at later times.

Methotrexate plus calcineurin inhibitor accompanied controls' myeloablative marrow transplants; sampling was 1 year later. Material: PBMCs, obtained after an allogeneic stem cell transplant with a calcineurin inhibitor and methotrexate. This clonotype was sampled from a female patient in her forties or fifties who received an allogeneic stem cell transplant from an unrelated donor, was CMV-positive, and had chronic GVHD only. The graft donor may account for some of the T cells. The chain combines TRBV28 with TRBJ1-6, with D possibly TRBD1 on 6 matching bases. CDR3 sequence reads: CASSLVWDQGQRNSPLHF. CDR3 nucleotide sequence: TGTGCCAGCAGTTTAGTGTGGGACCAGGGGCAACGTAATTCACCCCTCCACTTT.